This T cell receptor beta chain was captured in a study of T cells in Graves' hyperthyroidism and ophthalmopathy. Points from the study as a whole: Within blood appeared most thyroid clonotypes that had expanded above 0.001.

This clonotype was seen ten or more times. The target antigen is unknown. It was uncontrolled infection, other autoimmune disease, pregnancy or lactation that excluded patients. Clinical symptoms, serum thyroxine, TRAb, thyroid ultrasound and orbital computed tomography informed diagnoses. The investigators amplified TCR beta CDR3 regions from RNA transcripts. The HTBI set primed first-round TCR CDR3 RT-PCR. Via MiXCR, TCRdb re-called the multiplex PCR reads, giving one row per CDR3 protein. The sample lists a few hundred thousand distinct CDR3 sequences, roughly 14% occurring once. The CDR3 length is 14 residues. V was shortened by 3 bases and J by 3 bases, with 9 bases between the two germline ends.

The chain carries TRBV12-3 or TRBV12-4 and TRBJ1-5; D may be TRBD1 (5 bases). This clonotype was obtained from a woman younger than 45 with Graves' ophthalmopathy. The sequencing input was blood. The CDR3 bases are TGTGCCAGCAGTTTTCGGGGGTCCAATCAGCCCCAGCATTTT. Protein sequence: CASSFRGSNQPQHF.